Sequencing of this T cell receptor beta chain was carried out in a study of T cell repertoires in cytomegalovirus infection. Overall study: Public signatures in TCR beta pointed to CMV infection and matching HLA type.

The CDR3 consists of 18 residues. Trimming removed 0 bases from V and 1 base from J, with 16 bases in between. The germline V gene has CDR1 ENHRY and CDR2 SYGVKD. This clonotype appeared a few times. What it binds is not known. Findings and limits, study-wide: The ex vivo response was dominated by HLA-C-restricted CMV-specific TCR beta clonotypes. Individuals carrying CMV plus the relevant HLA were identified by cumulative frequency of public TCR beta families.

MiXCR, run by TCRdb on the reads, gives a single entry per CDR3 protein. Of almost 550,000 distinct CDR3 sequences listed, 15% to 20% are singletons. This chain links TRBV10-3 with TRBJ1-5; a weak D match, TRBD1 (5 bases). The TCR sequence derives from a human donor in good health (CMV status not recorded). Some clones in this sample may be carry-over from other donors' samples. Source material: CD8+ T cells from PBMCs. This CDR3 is CAISESTRVNRSNQPQHF. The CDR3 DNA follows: TGTGCCATCAGTGAGTCGACTCGGGTTAACAGGAGCAATCAGCCCCAGCATTTT.